The 31 T cell receptor beta chains presented below share a single source sample, sequenced in a study of technical replicates of blood from a handful of donors. Sequencing used immunoSEQ multiplex PCR; TCRdb keeps in-frame clones, though not all of them. The sample holds roughly 60,000 clones, approximately 86% seen once. Sequencing was performed on PBMCs. Source of these receptors: a human donor in good health. Some clones in this sample may be carry-over from other donors' samples.

This clone showed up just a few times. This CDR3 is also generated by other DNA sequences in the sample. The chain couples TRBV7-9 to TRBJ1-1; D may be TRBD1 (5 bases). Trimming pared 1 base from V and 8 bases from J, leaving 8 bases between. CDR3 length equals 12 residues. Germline V lookup: CDR1 SEHNR, CDR2 FQNEAQ (reference sequence). CDR3 region: CASSLGAGEAFF. The CDR3 DNA reads as TGTGCCAGCAGCTTAGGGGCAGGGGAAGCTTTCTTT.

The chain combines TRBV5-6 with TRBJ2-3; D unresolved. This CDR3 region has 13 residues. Germline values: CDR1 SGHDT, CDR2 YYEEEE. V was pared by 1 base and J by 10 bases, with 13 bases between. CDR3 DNA sequence: TGTGCCAGCAGCTTGAAACACCAGGTCGCGCAGTATTTT. Translation: CASSLKHQVAQYF. Combining the CDR3 with reference TRBV5-6 and TRBJ2-3 gives the whole variable domain DAGVTQSPTHLIKTRGQQVTLRCSPKSGHDTVSWYQQALGQGPQFIFQYYEEEERQRGNFPDRFSGHQFPNYSSELNVNALLLGDSALYLCASSLKHQVAQYFGPGTRLTVL.

This rearrangement joins TRBV2 to TRBJ2-7; TRBD1 matches at 8 bases. Trimming cost V 8 bases and J 2 bases; bases outside gene matches: 8. Germline CDR1 and CDR2: SNHLY and FYNNEI. The CDR3 runs to 14 residues. The CDR3 sequence: CASGGQAFTYEQYF. The DNA of the CDR3 is TGTGCCAGCGGGGGACAGGCGTTCACCTACGAGCAGTACTTC.

The chain has TRBV5-1 and TRBJ1-2; D not resolved. Per germline, CDR1 SGHRS and CDR2 YFSETQ. The CDR3 is 14 residues long. V gave up 4 bases and J gave up 5 bases, with 15 bases separating them. CDR3 protein: CASSPGGREYGYTF. The DNA for the CDR3 is TGCGCCAGCAGCCCCGGAGGGAGGGAATATGGCTACACCTTC.

This chain's CDR3 is CAWMRGARNGYTF. CDR3 coding DNA: TGTGCCTGGATGCGGGGGGCGCGTAATGGCTACACCTTC. The gene calls are TRBV30 and TRBJ1-2; D is perhaps TRBD1 (6 bases). The germline V gene has CDR1 GTSNPN and CDR2 SVGIG (reference sequence). The CDR3 sequence is 13 residues long. The V end lost 4 bases, the J end lost 6 bases, and 15 bases lay between the germline ends.

V usage is TRBV7-9 and J usage is TRBJ1-6, with D hard to call. CDR3 size: 15 residues. V gave up 5 bases and J gave up 6 bases, with 14 bases separating them. Germline CDR1 and CDR2: SEHNR and FQNEAQ (reference sequence). This chain's CDR3 is CASSPRAGLNSPLHF. The CDR3 DNA follows: TGTGCCAGCAGCCCCCGGGCAGGACTTAATTCACCCCTCCACTTT. Full variable domain (outside the CDR3, taken from reference TRBV7-9 and TRBJ1-6): DTGVSQNPRHKITKRGQNVTFRCDPISEHNRLYWYRQTLGQGPEFLTYFQNEAQLEKSRLLSDRFSAERPKGSFSTLEIQRTEQGDSAMYLCASSPRAGLNSPLHFGNGTRLTVT.

The J gene is TRBJ2-5, the V gene TRBV7-2, with 11 bases identical to TRBD2. The trim removed 4 bases at V and 5 bases at J, leaving 6 bases unmatched. This CDR3 spans 15 amino acids. Germline assignment: CDR1 SGHTA and CDR2 FQGNSA. CDR3 in amino acids: CASSSPRTSGETQYF. The DNA for the CDR3 is TGTGCCAGCAGCTCACCGCGGACTAGCGGGGAGACCCAGTACTTC.

This sequence joins TRBV7-2 and TRBJ1-2, with a weak D call TRBD1 (5 bases). Looked up from germline, CDR1 is SGHTA and CDR2 is FQGNSA. CDR3 length: 13 amino acids. V lost 4 bases and J lost 6, with 12 bases in between. The CDR3 nucleotides are TGTGCCAGCAGCTGGGGGAGGGGCGATGGCTACACCTTC. Its translation: CASSWGRGDGYTF.

This chain uses TRBV15 with TRBJ2-3; D might be TRBD2 (5 bases). The germline V gene has CDR1 LNHNV and CDR2 YYDKDF (reference sequence). This CDR3 contains 14 residues. The V end lost 4 bases, the J end lost 1 base, and 9 bases lay between the germline ends. CDR3 coding DNA: TGTGCCACCAGCACAGACTACGGCACAGATACGCAGTATTTT. It is translated as CATSTDYGTDTQYF.

V and J are TRBV5-1 and TRBJ2-3, with 12 bases fitting TRBD2. Germline CDR1 is SGHRS and CDR2 is YFSETQ. V shed 0 bases, J shed 4 bases, and the junction held 9 bases outside the gene matches. CDR3 size: 18 residues. CDR3 loop: CASSLAWETSGSADTQYF. Written as DNA, the CDR3 is TGCGCCAGCAGCTTGGCCTGGGAGACTAGCGGGAGTGCAGATACGCAGTATTTT.

The CDR3 protein is CASGLSAGVAEAFF. CDR3 nucleotides: TGTGCTAGTGGTCTCAGCGCCGGGGTTGCTGAAGCTTTCTTT. The chain employs TRBV12-5 and TRBJ1-1; D ambiguous. CDR3 size: 14 residues. V gave up 5 bases and J gave up 6 bases, with 16 bases separating them. Germline lookup yields CDR1 LGHNT and CDR2 FRNRAP. The full variable domain, in which reference TRBV12-5 and TRBJ1-1 provide the parts outside the CDR3, is DARVTQTPRHKVTEMGQEVTMRCQPILGHNTVFWYRQTMMQGLELLAYFRNRAPLDDSGMPKDRFSAEMPDATLATLKIQPSEPRDSAVYFCASGLSAGVAEAFFGQGTRLTVV.

This chain's CDR3 is CSARGTGTAFF. The CDR3, as DNA: TGCAGTGCTAGAGGGACAGGGACAGCTTTCTTT. The genes are TRBV20-1 and TRBJ1-1; 8 bases are a match to TRBD1. CDR3 length: 11 amino acids. V lost 1 base and J lost 10; bases outside the gene matches: 2. Germline V gene lookup returns CDR1 DFQATT and CDR2 SNEGSKA (reference sequence).

The rearrangement links TRBV10-3 to TRBJ2-3, with 7 bases aligning to TRBD1. CDR1 ENHRY and CDR2 SYGVKD come from the germline V gene. Unmatched junction bases numbered 2, after V lost 4 bases and J lost 1 base. The CDR3 is 14 residues long. The CDR3 bases are TGTGCCATCAGTGGCGACAGGGGCACAGATACGCAGTATTTT. Translated: CAISGDRGTDTQYF.

The chain combines TRBV5-1 with TRBJ2-5, with 9 bases fitting TRBD2. The CDR3 loop spans 18 amino acids. CDR1 and CDR2 (germline): SGHRS, YFSETQ. The junction had 18 bases not matched to a gene; V was cut back by 4 bases and J by 5 bases. CDR3 nucleotide sequence: TGCGCCAGCAGCCCGGGTTCGGGCGGGGGGGCCGGTGACGAGACCCAGTACTTC. Protein: CASSPGSGGGAGDETQYF.

The chain combines TRBV18 with TRBJ2-7; 9 bases are a match to TRBD2. The CDR3 extends over 15 amino acids. Germline V CDR1 and CDR2: KGHSH, LQKENI. V trimming: 3 bases; J trimming: 4 bases; junction bases outside the gene matches: 7. Written as DNA, the CDR3 is TGTGCCAGCTCACCCCCAGCGAGCGGGGGGTACGAGCAGTACTTC. This translates into CASSPPASGGYEQYF. Drawing the rest from reference TRBV18 and TRBJ2-7, the complete variable domain is NAGVMQNPRHLVRRRGQEARLRCSPMKGHSHVYWYRQLPEEGLKFMVYLQKENIIDESGMPKERFSAEFPKEGPSILRIQQVVRGDSAAYFCASSPPASGGYEQYFGPGTRLTVT.

The chain has TRBV27 and TRBJ1-4; D perhaps matches TRBD1 (5 bases). The CDR3 totals 12 residues. The germline V gene has CDR1 MNHEY and CDR2 SMNVEV (reference sequence). The V end lost 6 bases, the J end lost 4 bases, and 6 bases lay between the germline ends. The CDR3 coding sequence is TGTGCCAGCAGGGACAATAATGAAAAACTGTTTTTT. Its translation is CASRDNNEKLFF.

This clone was detected a few times. The chain employs TRBV19 and TRBJ1-2; 7 nucleotides agree with TRBD1. V lost 6 bases to trimming and J lost 6 bases; unmatched junction nucleotides: 7. Looked up from germline, CDR1 is LNHDA and CDR2 is SQIVND (reference sequence). The CDR3 has 13 residues. The CDR3 sequence: CASRIGGTDGYTF. The CDR3 DNA sequence: TGTGCCAGTAGGATCGGCGGGACAGATGGCTACACCTTC. Complete variable domain (other parts from reference TRBV19 and TRBJ1-2): DGGITQSPKYLFRKEGQNVTLSCEQNLNHDAMYWYRQDPGQGLRLIYYSQIVNDFQKGDIAEGYSVSREKKESFPLTVTSAQKNPTAFYLCASRIGGTDGYTFGSGTRLTVV.

The gene calls are TRBV5-4 and TRBJ2-2; D possibly corresponds to TRBD1 (6 bases). Trimming took 1 base from V and 0 from J, leaving 10 bases between them. Germline V gene data show CDR1 as SGHNT and CDR2 as YYREEE (reference sequence). This CDR3 is 16 amino acids long. CDR3 sequence reads: CASSLPDRTNTGELFF. The CDR3 bases are TGTGCCAGCAGCTTGCCGGACAGAACGAACACCGGGGAGCTGTTTTTT.

The V call is TRBV6-1, the J call TRBJ1-1; possible D gene TRBD1, 5 bases. CDR1 is MNHNS and CDR2 is SASEGT in the germline V gene. V was trimmed by 6 bases and J by 5 bases, leaving 13 bases between them. The CDR3 runs 13 residues. CDR3 DNA: TGTGCCAGCAGGTGGGGGGGAAGGACTGAAGCTTTCTTT. Its protein is CASRWGGRTEAFF.

This chain links TRBV7-3 with TRBJ2-3; D is unclear. The CDR3 loop spans 15 amino acids. The ends were cut back, 6 bases at V and 0 bases at J, with 13 bases in the middle. CDR1 and CDR2 from the germline V gene are SGHTA and FQGTGA. In DNA, the CDR3 is TGTGCCAGCAGTACCGGGTCCAGAAGCACAGATACGCAGTATTTT. It codes for CASSTGSRSTDTQYF.

The chain links TRBV7-9 to TRBJ1-5; no clear D. The germline V and J ends were trimmed by 5 bases and 10 bases, with 15 bases remaining between them. Germline-derived CDR1 and CDR2 are SEHNR and FQNEAQ (reference sequence). The CDR3 spans 13 residues. The CDR3 here is CASSPSGGEPQHF. Written as DNA, the CDR3 is TGTGCCAGCAGCCCCTCCGGAGGCGAACCCCAGCATTTT.

The rearrangement joins TRBV5-1 to TRBJ1-4; D not certain. Trimming removed 6 bases at V and 4 bases at J, with 13 bases between. The CDR3 length is 14 residues. Germline-derived CDR1 and CDR2 are SGHRS and YFSETQ. CDR3 loop: CASTRNGDNEKLFF. Written as DNA, the CDR3 is TGCGCCAGCACCCGTAACGGGGATAATGAAAAACTGTTTTTT.

This clone was counted only a few times. The chain has TRBV2 and TRBJ1-5; tentatively, D is TRBD1 (6 bases). There are 13 residues in the CDR3. Germline CDR1 is SNHLY and CDR2 is FYNNEI. Trimming shortened V by 6 bases and J by 4 bases, and 10 bases separated the two germline ends. The CDR3 sequence: CASRRQENQPQHF. The CDR3 coding sequence is TGTGCCAGCAGGAGACAGGAGAATCAGCCCCAGCATTTT.

This clone has a single count. This chain uses TRBV7-7 with TRBJ2-1; TRBD2 is a possible D gene (6 bases). The CDR3 has 13 amino acids. Trimming shortened V by 5 bases and J by 7 bases, and 12 bases separated the two germline ends. CDR1 and CDR2 (germline): SSHAT, FNYEAQ (reference sequence). DNA of the CDR3: TGTGCCAGCAGCCCCGGGGAGGTGAATGAGCAGTTCTTC. Its protein product is CASSPGEVNEQFF. Using reference TRBV7-7 and TRBJ2-1 for the parts outside the CDR3, the full variable domain is GAGVSQSPRYKVTKRGQDVTLRCDPISSHATLYWYQQALGQGPEFLTYFNYEAQPDKSGLPSDRFSAERPEGSISTLTIQRTEQRDSAMYRCASSPGEVNEQFFGPGTRLTVL.

Details on this clone: The junction departs from the called germline gene at one end, perhaps through a read error. The chain couples TRBV2 to TRBJ1-3; the match to TRBD1 covers 9 bases. This CDR3 has 15 amino acids. CDR1 is SNHLY, CDR2 FYNNEI, per germline. The CDR3 protein is CASTEQGASGNTIYF. DNA for the CDR3: TGTGCCAGCACTGAACAGGGGGCCTCTGGAAACACCATATATTTT.

The chain couples TRBV18 to TRBJ1-1, with 7 bases that match TRBD1. CDR1 is KGHSH, CDR2 LQKENI, per germline. CDR3 size: 15 residues. J lost 1 base, V lost 3 bases, and 5 bases had no gene match. The CDR3 is CASSPRTGGNTEAFF. CDR3 DNA: TGTGCCAGCTCACCCAGGACAGGAGGGAACACTGAAGCTTTCTTT.

In its sample, this clone was seen once. The chain joins TRBV4-2 to TRBJ1-2; a possible D gene is TRBD1 (6 bases). Trimming stripped 0 bases from V and 4 bases from J, with 12 bases between. The germline V gene encodes CDR1 LGHNA and CDR2 YNFKEQ. This CDR3 is 15 amino acids long. The CDR3 DNA is TGTGCCAGCAGCCAAGATTTAGGGGGAACCTATGGCTACACCTTC. Translating gives CASSQDLGGTYGYTF.

The V call is TRBV10-2, the J call TRBJ2-7; a weak D match, TRBD2 (7 bases). With 8 bases removed from V and 2 bases from J, the gap between germline ends came to 10 bases. The CDR3 runs 12 residues. The germline V gene has CDR1 WSHSY and CDR2 SAAADI. The CDR3 sequence: CASVGGPYEQYF. The CDR3 DNA reads as TGCGCCAGCGTGGGGGGGCCCTACGAGCAGTACTTC.

This chain links TRBV5-6 with TRBJ2-5; 12 positions match TRBD2. Per the germline V gene, CDR1 is SGHDT and CDR2 is YYEEEE. V dropped 5 bases and J dropped 5; count of bases not matched to a gene: 7. This CDR3 is built from 15 residues. CDR3 sequence: CASSTRTSGKETQYF. CDR3 coding DNA: TGTGCCAGCAGTACCCGGACTAGCGGGAAGGAGACCCAGTACTTC.

This clone has only a few counts. J is TRBJ1-1 and V is TRBV5-4; TRBD1 aligns across 7 bases. V was pared by 4 bases and J by 0 bases, with 3 bases of the junction left unmatched. Looked up from germline, CDR1 is SGHNT and CDR2 is YYREEE (reference sequence). The CDR3 loop spans 14 amino acids. Here the CDR3 reads CASSPGQMNTEAFF. As DNA, the CDR3 is TGTGCCAGCAGCCCGGGACAGATGAACACTGAAGCTTTCTTT.

The genes are TRBV11-2 and TRBJ2-3; TRBD2 aligns across 9 bases. Germline V gene sequence: CDR1 SGHAT, CDR2 FQNNGV. The CDR3 runs 13 residues. The V and J ends lost 6 bases and 5 bases, in that order; junction bases with no gene match: 3. CDR3 region: CASSLSGGDTQYF. CDR3 bases: TGTGCCAGCAGTCTTAGCGGGGGAGATACGCAGTATTTT.